This TCR beta chain was sequenced in a study of blood T cell repertoires in COVID-19. V dropped 5 bases and J dropped 2 bases, with 16 bases sitting between them. Germline CDR1 reads GTSNPN; CDR2 reads SVGIG (reference sequence). This CDR3 comprises 14 residues. Original processing methods: Reference gene primer amplification yielded estimated nucleated cell counts. Here immunoSEQ multiplex PCR was the method, and the copy in TCRdb shows in-frame clones only, minus some. D and trimming come from the DNA, and the V and J calls and clone size come from that table. The profile shows a few hundred thousand clones, roughly 89% of them singletons.

This chain connects TRBV30 to TRBJ2-7; TRBD1 is a possible D gene (6 bases). The TCR comes from a woman aged 60-70 years with COVID-19, enrolled during active disease. Sequenced: peripheral blood. The CDR3 reads CAWPNSAGAYEQYF. CDR3 coding DNA: TGTGCCTGGCCAAATTCGGCAGGGGCCTACGAGCAGTACTTC.